Each of the 25 T cell receptor beta chains below was sequenced from the same sample in a study of shared clonotypes between healthy human individuals (dated by TCRdb to about 2020). The receptor library was made with the immunoSEQ multiplex PCR assay. In its TCRdb copy, this immuneACCESS table keeps in-frame sequences only and misses some clones. Where compared with another copy, unresolved V genes explain less than half of these, and the others have no known cause. The sample yields about 450,000 clones; 70% to 80% were counted once. Over 9.5% of the sample comes from the top ten. The sample consisted of PBMCs. These receptors were obtained from a woman aged 40 to 55 in good health. Some clones in this sample may be carry-over from other donors' samples.

This chain uses TRBV30 with TRBJ1-4, with 9 bases fitting TRBD1. Trimming cost V 7 bases and J 8 bases; bases outside gene matches: 8. The germline V gene has CDR1 GTSNPN and CDR2 SVGIG (reference sequence). The CDR3 contains 13 residues. CDR3 amino acids: CALRQGESEKLFF. CDR3 DNA sequence: TGTGCCTTGAGACAGGGGGAGTCCGAAAAACTGTTTTTT.

About this clone itself: The junction differs from germline at one of its ends, possibly a read error. V is TRBV5-4 and J is TRBJ1-2; 9 bases fit TRBD1. Germline V CDR1 and CDR2: SGHNT, YYREEE (reference sequence). The CDR3 spans 15 residues. The CDR3 here is CASSQGMGQGYGYTF. In nucleotides, the CDR3 is TGCGCCAGCAGCCAAGGAATGGGACAGGGCTATGGCTACACCTTC.

The J gene is TRBJ1-3, the V gene TRBV6-8, with D perhaps TRBD1 (5 bases). V lost 4 bases and J 4 bases, leaving 20 bases between the germline ends. The germline V gene encodes CDR1 MNHGY and CDR2 SAAAGT. The length of the CDR3 is 17 residues. As DNA, the CDR3 is TGTGCCAGCAGTTCCCCCACTCTGCGGGGGACGGGAAACACCATATATTTT. Amino acids: CASSSPTLRGTGNTIYF.

The J gene is TRBJ1-1, the V gene TRBV19; the D gene is possibly TRBD1 (5 bases). The germline V and J ends were trimmed by 8 bases and 2 bases, with 12 bases remaining between them. This CDR3 has 13 amino acids. The germline gives CDR1 LNHDA, CDR2 SQIVND (reference sequence). The CDR3 sequence: CASLPGRNTEAFF. The CDR3, as DNA: TGTGCCAGTCTACCGGGGCGAAACACTGAAGCTTTCTTT. The full variable domain, rest sourced from reference TRBV19 and TRBJ1-1, is DGGITQSPKYLFRKEGQNVTLSCEQNLNHDAMYWYRQDPGQGLRLIYYSQIVNDFQKGDIAEGYSVSREKKESFPLTVTSAQKNPTAFYLCASLPGRNTEAFFGQGTRLTVV.

This chain uses TRBV9 with TRBJ2-7; a possible D gene is TRBD2 (7 bases). This CDR3 is 13 amino acids long. Trimming shortened V by 0 bases and J by 7 bases, and 11 bases separated the two germline ends. Germline V gene sequence: CDR1 SGDLS, CDR2 YYNGEE. The CDR3 region is CASSVGGGAEQYF. CDR3 sequence (DNA): TGTGCCAGCAGCGTAGGCGGGGGCGCGGAGCAGTACTTC.

The CDR3 DNA reads TGTGCCAGCAGCTCTCGGACAAATAACTACAATGAGCAGTTCTTC. Its protein is CASSSRTNNYNEQFF. The V gene is TRBV7-3, the J gene TRBJ2-1, with a tentative D call TRBD1 (5 bases). Trimming took 4 bases from V and 3 from J, leaving 13 bases between them. CDR1 is SGHTA and CDR2 is FQGTGA in the germline V gene. The CDR3 is 15 residues long. The whole variable domain, remainder taken from reference TRBV7-3 and TRBJ2-1, is GAGVSQTPSNKVTEKGKYVELRCDPISGHTALYWYRQSLGQGPEFLIYFQGTGAADDSGLPNDRFFAVRPEGSVSTLKIQRTERGDSAVYLCASSSRTNNYNEQFFGPGTRLTVL.

The genes are TRBV2 and TRBJ2-7, with D possibly being TRBD1 (6 bases). The germline gives CDR1 SNHLY, CDR2 FYNNEI. Trimming removed 5 bases at V and 3 bases at J, with 11 bases between. The CDR3 is 13 residues long. CDR3 coding DNA: TGTGCCAGCAGTCTGCAGGGGCTCTACGAGCAGTACTTC. Translating it yields CASSLQGLYEQYF.

The chain has TRBV9 and TRBJ2-2; tentative D call: TRBD2 (5 bases). CDR1 and CDR2 from the germline V gene are SGDLS and YYNGEE. This CDR3 comprises 14 residues. V was trimmed by 6 bases and J by 0 bases, leaving 9 bases between them. CDR3 sequence reads: CASTSGPNTGELFF. In nucleotides, the CDR3 is TGTGCCAGCACCAGCGGCCCGAACACCGGGGAGCTGTTTTTT.

V usage is TRBV7-9 and J usage is TRBJ2-3; D is unresolved. The CDR3 is made up of 14 amino acids. The germline V and J ends were trimmed by 0 bases and 5 bases, with 9 bases remaining between them. The germline V gene encodes CDR1 SEHNR and CDR2 FQNEAQ (reference sequence). The CDR3 DNA sequence: TGTGCCAGCAGCTTAGCGAGAGGTGGAGATACGCAGTATTTT. This translates into CASSLARGGDTQYF.

This chain joins TRBV4-2 and TRBJ2-3; D is uncertain. The germline V gene encodes CDR1 LGHNA and CDR2 YNFKEQ. CDR3 length equals 15 residues. The ends were cut back, 0 bases at V and 2 bases at J, with 9 bases in the middle. The CDR3 protein is CASSQDRRITDTQYF. CDR3 DNA sequence: TGTGCCAGCAGCCAAGATAGACGGATCACAGATACGCAGTATTTT.

This chain links TRBV23-1 with TRBJ1-2, with D possibly being TRBD1 (5 bases). TRBV23-1 is recorded as an ORF, its role being uncertain. The CDR3 sequence is 13 residues long. Between the trimmed V and J ends, which lost 0 bases and 6 bases, there was a span of 8 bases. CDR3 sequence reads: CASSQSGRNGYTF. The CDR3 coding sequence is TGCGCCAGCAGTCAATCGGGACGTAATGGCTACACCTTC.

The table lists this clone with many counts. V gene TRBV11-2 combines with J gene TRBJ2-7; 9 nucleotides line up with TRBD1. The CDR3 extends over 14 amino acids. The junction had 8 bases not matched to a gene; V was cut back by 5 bases and J by 6 bases. Germline assignment: CDR1 SGHAT and CDR2 FQNNGV. This chain's CDR3 is CASSLRTGDGEQYF. The CDR3, as DNA: TGTGCCAGCAGCCTCAGGACAGGGGACGGCGAGCAGTACTTC. The full variable domain, in which reference TRBV11-2 and TRBJ2-7 provide the parts outside the CDR3, is EAGVAQSPRYKIIEKRQSVAFWCNPISGHATLYWYQQILGQGPKLLIQFQNNGVVDDSQLPKDRFSAERLKGVDSTLKIQPAKLEDSAVYLCASSLRTGDGEQYFGPGTRLTVT.

The V call is TRBV28, the J call TRBJ1-2; D is undetermined. CDR1 MDHEN and CDR2 SYDVKM come from the germline V gene. This CDR3 comprises 11 residues. The V gene lost 5 bases and the J gene lost 10 bases, with 11 bases spanning the gap. This CDR3 reads CASSAQYDYTF. CDR3 coding DNA: TGTGCCAGCAGTGCTCAGTACGACTACACCTTC.

This chain connects TRBV7-3 to TRBJ2-3; TRBD2 agrees at 7 bases. Germline CDR1 SGHTA, CDR2 FQGTGA. The CDR3 runs 15 residues. V lost 5 bases and J lost 0; bases outside the gene matches: 5. CDR3 bases: TGTGCCAGCAGCCCTAGCGGCCTCAGCACAGATACGCAGTATTTT. Translation: CASSPSGLSTDTQYF.

The chain joins TRBV18 to TRBJ2-2; D perhaps matches TRBD2 (6 bases). The V gene's germline CDR1 is KGHSH and CDR2 LQKENI. This CDR3 comprises 16 residues. The ends were cut back, 6 bases at V and 1 base at J, with 15 bases in the middle. CDR3 bases: TGTGCCAGCTCCCCCAAGGCGGGGCTGAACACCGGGGAGCTGTTTTTT. This translates into CASSPKAGLNTGELFF.

For the CDR3, the DNA is TGTGCCAGCTCCTCTAACGGGCCAAGCCTGAACACTGAAGCTTTCTTT. It specifies CASSSNGPSLNTEAFF. V and J are TRBV18 and TRBJ1-1; no clear D. The V end lost 6 bases, the J end lost 0 bases, and 17 bases lay between the germline ends. The CDR3 has 16 residues. CDR1 and CDR2 (germline): KGHSH, LQKENI.

The gene calls are TRBV5-4 and TRBJ2-5; the D call may be TRBD1 or TRBD2 (6 bases each). V lost 0 bases to trimming and J lost 5 bases, with 17 bases between them. This CDR3 has 16 residues. Germline values: CDR1 SGHNT, CDR2 YYREEE (reference sequence). CDR3 residues: CASSLEGGRPGETQYF. As DNA, the CDR3 is TGTGCCAGCAGCTTGGAGGGGGGACGCCCGGGGGAGACCCAGTACTTC.

This chain uses TRBV9 with TRBJ2-7; TRBD1 aligns across 12 bases. Germline loops: CDR1 SGDLS, CDR2 YYNGEE. V dropped 3 bases and J dropped 3; count of bases not matched to a gene: 7. The CDR3 length is 16 residues. For the CDR3, the DNA is TGTGCCAGCAGCGCCTCCGGGACAGGGGGCAACTACGAGCAGTACTTC. It encodes CASSASGTGGNYEQYF.

V usage is TRBV7-9 and J usage is TRBJ2-5; D is undetermined. The CDR3 has 13 residues. CDR1 and CDR2 (germline): SEHNR, FQNEAQ (reference sequence). The V gene lost 5 bases and the J gene lost 5 bases, with 12 bases spanning the gap. CDR3 amino acids: CASSVGVSETQYF. Written as DNA, the CDR3 is TGTGCCAGCAGCGTGGGCGTGTCGGAGACCCAGTACTTC.

The gene calls are TRBV19 and TRBJ2-7; 9 positions match TRBD2. The CDR3 sequence is 13 residues long. The trim removed 4 bases at V and 6 bases at J, leaving 4 bases unmatched. Germline CDR1 reads LNHDA; CDR2 reads SQIVND (reference sequence). The CDR3 region has the DNA TGTGCCAGTAGTAGCGGGAGGGCAGGCGAGCAGTACTTC. Its protein is CASSSGRAGEQYF. Full variable domain (remainder filled in from reference TRBV19 and TRBJ2-7): DGGITQSPKYLFRKEGQNVTLSCEQNLNHDAMYWYRQDPGQGLRLIYYSQIVNDFQKGDIAEGYSVSREKKESFPLTVTSAQKNPTAFYLCASSSGRAGEQYFGPGTRLTVT.

V usage is TRBV6-1 and J usage is TRBJ1-1, with a possible D match to TRBD1 (5 bases). Germline V gene data show CDR1 as MNHNS and CDR2 as SASEGT. The ends were cut back, 0 bases at V and 0 bases at J, with 17 bases in the middle. This CDR3 is 18 amino acids long. In DNA form, the CDR3 reads TGTGCCAGCAGTGAAGCGGAGGGGAGGGCGGGGATGAACACTGAAGCTTTCTTT. Translating gives CASSEAEGRAGMNTEAFF.

V is TRBV11-2 and J is TRBJ2-1; D remains unclear. The germline V gene has CDR1 SGHAT and CDR2 FQNNGV. The CDR3 consists of 13 residues. Trimming pared 8 bases from V and 5 bases from J, leaving 13 bases between. CDR3 sequence: CASARRINNEQFF. CDR3 bases: TGTGCCAGCGCTCGACGGATTAACAATGAGCAGTTCTTC.

The J gene is TRBJ2-1, the V gene TRBV5-6, with a weak D call TRBD2 (6 bases). CDR3 length: 15 residues. The V gene lost 4 bases and the J gene lost 4 bases, with 15 bases spanning the gap. From germline, CDR1 is SGHDT and CDR2 YYEEEE. CDR3: CASSRWRDRYNEQFF. CDR3 coding DNA: TGTGCCAGCAGCCGCTGGCGGGATAGGTACAATGAGCAGTTCTTC.

The V and J genes are TRBV19 and TRBJ2-7; 8 positions agree with TRBD2. The CDR3 length is 15 residues. The ends lost 4 bases at V and 3 bases at J; junction bases unmatched: 8. Germline V gene data show CDR1 as LNHDA and CDR2 as SQIVND (reference sequence). The CDR3 reads CASSTPRGGFYEQYF. In DNA, the CDR3 is TGTGCCAGTAGTACTCCCCGGGGGGGGTTCTACGAGCAGTACTTC.

This clone has only one observation. This clone may be a read error of a much larger clone one base away. This chain joins TRBV7-3 and TRBJ1-1; D not certain. The CDR3 runs to 13 residues. V was shortened by 3 bases and J by 1 base, with 6 bases between the two germline ends. Germline assignment: CDR1 SGHTA and CDR2 FQGTGA. CDR3 region: CASSFAGNTEAFF. As DNA, the CDR3 is TGTGCCAGCAGCTTTGCAGGGAACACTGAAGCTTTCTTT.